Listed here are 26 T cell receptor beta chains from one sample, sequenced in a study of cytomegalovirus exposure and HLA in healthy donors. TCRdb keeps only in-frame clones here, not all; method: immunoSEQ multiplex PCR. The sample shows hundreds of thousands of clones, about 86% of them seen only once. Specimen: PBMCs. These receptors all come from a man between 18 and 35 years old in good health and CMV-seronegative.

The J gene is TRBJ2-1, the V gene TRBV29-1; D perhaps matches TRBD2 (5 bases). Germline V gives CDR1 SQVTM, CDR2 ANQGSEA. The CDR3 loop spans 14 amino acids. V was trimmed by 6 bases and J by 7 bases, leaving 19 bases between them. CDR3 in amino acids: CSVASGLEGNEQFF. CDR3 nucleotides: TGCAGCGTCGCAAGCGGCCTTGAGGGAAATGAGCAGTTCTTC.

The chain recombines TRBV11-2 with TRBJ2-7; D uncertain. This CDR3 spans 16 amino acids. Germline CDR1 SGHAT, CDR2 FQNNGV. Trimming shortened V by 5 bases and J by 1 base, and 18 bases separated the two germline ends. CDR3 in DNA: TGTGCCAGCAGCCCCCAGGCCGCGCTACAGTCCTACGAGCAGTACTTC. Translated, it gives CASSPQAALQSYEQYF.

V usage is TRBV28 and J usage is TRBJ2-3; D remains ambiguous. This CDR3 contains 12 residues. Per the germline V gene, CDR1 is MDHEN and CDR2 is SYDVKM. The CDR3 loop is CALATSTDTQYF. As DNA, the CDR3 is TGTGCTCTCGCTACGAGCACAGATACGCAGTATTTT.

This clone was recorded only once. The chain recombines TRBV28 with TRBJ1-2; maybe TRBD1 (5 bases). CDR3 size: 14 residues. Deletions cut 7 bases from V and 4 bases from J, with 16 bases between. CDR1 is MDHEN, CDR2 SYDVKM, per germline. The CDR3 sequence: CASTIPGGVYGYTF. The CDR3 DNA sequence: TGTGCCAGCACCATACCCGGGGGGGTCTATGGCTACACCTTC.

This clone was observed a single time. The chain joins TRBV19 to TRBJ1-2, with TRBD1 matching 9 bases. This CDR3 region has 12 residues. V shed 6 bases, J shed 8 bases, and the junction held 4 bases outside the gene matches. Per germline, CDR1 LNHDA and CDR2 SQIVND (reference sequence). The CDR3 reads CASRRQGEGYTF. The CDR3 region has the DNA TGTGCCAGTAGGCGACAGGGGGAGGGCTACACCTTC.

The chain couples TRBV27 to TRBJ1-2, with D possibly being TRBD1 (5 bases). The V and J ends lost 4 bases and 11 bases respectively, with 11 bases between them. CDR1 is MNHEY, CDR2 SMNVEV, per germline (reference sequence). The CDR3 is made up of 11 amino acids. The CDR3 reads CASSSTGVYTF. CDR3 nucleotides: TGTGCCAGCAGTTCCACGGGGGTGTACACCTTC.

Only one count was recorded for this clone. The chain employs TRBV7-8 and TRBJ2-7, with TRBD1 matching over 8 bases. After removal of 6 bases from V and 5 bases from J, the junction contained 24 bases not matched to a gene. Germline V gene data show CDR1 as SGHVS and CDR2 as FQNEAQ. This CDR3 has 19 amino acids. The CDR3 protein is CASSISLGDRLNGSDEQYF. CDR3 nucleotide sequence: TGTGCCAGCAGTATCTCCCTGGGGGACAGGCTAAATGGGTCGGACGAGCAGTACTTC.

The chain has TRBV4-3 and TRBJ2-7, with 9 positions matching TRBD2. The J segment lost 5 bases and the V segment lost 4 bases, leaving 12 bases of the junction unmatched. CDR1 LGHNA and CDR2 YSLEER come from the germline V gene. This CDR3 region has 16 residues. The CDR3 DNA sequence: TGCGCCAGCAGCCCCAACCCGGGACTAGCTGTTGACGAGCAGTACTTC. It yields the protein CASSPNPGLAVDEQYF.

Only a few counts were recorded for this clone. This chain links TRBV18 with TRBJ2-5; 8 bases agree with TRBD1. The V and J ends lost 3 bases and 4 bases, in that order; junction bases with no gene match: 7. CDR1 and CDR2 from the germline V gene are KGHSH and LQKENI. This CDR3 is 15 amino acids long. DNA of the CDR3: TGTGCCAGCTCACCCGCGACAGGGGTCGGAGAGACCCAGTACTTC. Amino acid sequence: CASSPATGVGETQYF.

Written as DNA, the CDR3 is TGCGCCAGCTCCCGGGAGGGGCTCAATGAGCAGTTCTTC. It is translated as CASSREGLNEQFF. The rearrangement links TRBV4-1 to TRBJ2-1, with 8 nucleotides matching TRBD2. CDR3 size: 13 residues. Germline CDR1 reads MGHRA; CDR2 reads YSYEKL. V trimming: 8 bases; J trimming: 6 bases; junction bases outside the gene matches: 6.

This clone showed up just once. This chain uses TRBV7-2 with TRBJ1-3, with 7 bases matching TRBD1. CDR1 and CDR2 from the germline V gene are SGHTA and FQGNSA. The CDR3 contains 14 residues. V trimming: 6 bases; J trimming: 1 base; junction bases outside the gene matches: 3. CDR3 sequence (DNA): TGTGCCAGCAGTAGACAGGGTTCTGGAAACACCATATATTTT. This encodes CASSRQGSGNTIYF.

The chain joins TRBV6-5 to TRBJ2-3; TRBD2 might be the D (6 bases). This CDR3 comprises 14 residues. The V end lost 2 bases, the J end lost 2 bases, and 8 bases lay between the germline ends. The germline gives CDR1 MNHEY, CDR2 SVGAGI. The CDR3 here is CASSYAGTTDTQYF. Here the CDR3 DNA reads TGTGCCAGCAGTTACGCGGGGACCACAGATACGCAGTATTTT.

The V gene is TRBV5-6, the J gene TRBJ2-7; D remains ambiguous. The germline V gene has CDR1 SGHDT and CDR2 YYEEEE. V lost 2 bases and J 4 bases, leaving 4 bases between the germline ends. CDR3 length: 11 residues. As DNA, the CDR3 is TGTGCCAGCAGCTTTCGGTACGAGCAGTACTTC. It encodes CASSFRYEQYF.

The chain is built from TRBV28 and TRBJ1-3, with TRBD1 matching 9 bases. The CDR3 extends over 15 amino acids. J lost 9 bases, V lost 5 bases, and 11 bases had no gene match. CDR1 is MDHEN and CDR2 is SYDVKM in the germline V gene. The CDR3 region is CASSPSGTGHITIYF. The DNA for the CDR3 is TGTGCCAGCAGTCCCTCCGGGACAGGGCATATCACCATATATTTT.

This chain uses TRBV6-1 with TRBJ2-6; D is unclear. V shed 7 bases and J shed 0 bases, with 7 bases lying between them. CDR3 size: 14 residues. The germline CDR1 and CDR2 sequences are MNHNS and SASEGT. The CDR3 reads CASTLLSGANVLTF. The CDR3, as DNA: TGTGCCAGCACCTTACTCTCTGGGGCCAACGTCCTGACTTTC.

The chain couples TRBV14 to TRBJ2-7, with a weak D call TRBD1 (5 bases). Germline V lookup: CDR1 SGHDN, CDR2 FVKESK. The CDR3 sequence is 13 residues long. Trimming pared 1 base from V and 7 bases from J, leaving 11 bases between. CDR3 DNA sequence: TGTGCCAGCAGCCAAGTTGACAGAGGAGAGCAGTACTTC. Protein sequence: CASSQVDRGEQYF. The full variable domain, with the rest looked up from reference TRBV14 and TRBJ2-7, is EAGVTQFPSHSVIEKGQTVTLRCDPISGHDNLYWYRRVMGKEIKFLLHFVKESKQDESGMPNNRFLAERTGGTYSTLKVQPAELEDSGVYFCASSQVDRGEQYFGPGTRLTVT.

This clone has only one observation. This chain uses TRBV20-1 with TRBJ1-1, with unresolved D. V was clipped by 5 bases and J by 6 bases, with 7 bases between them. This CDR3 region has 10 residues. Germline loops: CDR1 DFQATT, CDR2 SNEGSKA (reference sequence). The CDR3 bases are TGCAGTGCTGCTACCCCTGAAGCTTTCTTT. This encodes CSAATPEAFF.

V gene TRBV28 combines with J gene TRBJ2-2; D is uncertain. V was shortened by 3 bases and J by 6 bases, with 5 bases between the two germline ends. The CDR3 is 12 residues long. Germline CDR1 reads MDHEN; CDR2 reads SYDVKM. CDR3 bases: TGTGCCAGCAGTTTCAGGCCCGGGGAGCTGTTTTTT. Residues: CASSFRPGELFF.

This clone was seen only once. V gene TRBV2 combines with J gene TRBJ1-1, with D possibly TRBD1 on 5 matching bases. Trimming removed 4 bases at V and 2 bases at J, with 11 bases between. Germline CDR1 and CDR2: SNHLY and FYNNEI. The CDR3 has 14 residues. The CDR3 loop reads CASSVGQGNTEAFF. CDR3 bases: TGTGCCAGCAGTGTAGGGCAGGGTAACACTGAAGCTTTCTTT.

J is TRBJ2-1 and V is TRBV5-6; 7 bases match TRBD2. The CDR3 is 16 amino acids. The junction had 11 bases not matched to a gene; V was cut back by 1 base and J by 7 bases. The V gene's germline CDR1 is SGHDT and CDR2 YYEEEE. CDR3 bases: TGTGCCAGCAGCTTGACCACCGGGAGGTGGGCGAATGAGCAGTTCTTC. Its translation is CASSLTTGRWANEQFF.

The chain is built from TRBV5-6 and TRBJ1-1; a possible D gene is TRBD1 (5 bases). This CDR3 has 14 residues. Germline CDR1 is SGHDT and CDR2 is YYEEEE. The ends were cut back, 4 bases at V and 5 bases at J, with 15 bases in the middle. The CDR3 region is CASSHRQGVTEAFF. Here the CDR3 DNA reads TGTGCCAGCAGCCATCGACAAGGGGTGACTGAAGCTTTCTTT.

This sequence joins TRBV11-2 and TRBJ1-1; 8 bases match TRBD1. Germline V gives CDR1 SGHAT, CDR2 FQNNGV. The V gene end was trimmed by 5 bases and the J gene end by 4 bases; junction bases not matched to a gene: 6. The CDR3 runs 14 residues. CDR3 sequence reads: CASSARTGLTEAFF. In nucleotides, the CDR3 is TGTGCCAGCAGCGCAAGGACAGGGCTCACTGAAGCTTTCTTT.

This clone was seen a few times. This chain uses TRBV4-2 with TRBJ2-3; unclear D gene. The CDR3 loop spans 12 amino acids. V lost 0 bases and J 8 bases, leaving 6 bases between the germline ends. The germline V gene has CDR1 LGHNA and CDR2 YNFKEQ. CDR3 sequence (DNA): TGTGCCAGCAGCCAAGACACGCGTACGCAGTATTTT. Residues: CASSQDTRTQYF.

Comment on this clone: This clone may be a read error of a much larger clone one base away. This CDR3 is CASSYGGGTDTQYF. The CDR3 DNA is TGTGCCAGCAGTTACGGGGGGGGCACAGATACGCAGTATTTT. J is TRBJ2-3 and V is TRBV6-6; 7 nucleotides align to TRBD2. Germline lookup yields CDR1 MNHNY and CDR2 SVGAGI (reference sequence). The CDR3 totals 14 residues. The V gene end was trimmed by 2 bases and the J gene end by 1 base; junction bases not matched to a gene: 0.

The CDR3: CASSLAGGARTDTQYF. The DNA for the CDR3 is TGTGCCAGCAGCTTAGCAGGGGGCGCGAGGACAGATACGCAGTATTTT. This rearrangement joins TRBV7-9 to TRBJ2-3; the match to TRBD1 covers 7 bases. Germline V lookup: CDR1 SEHNR, CDR2 FQNEAQ (reference sequence). V shed 0 bases and J 3 bases; nucleotides not matched to a gene: 6. The CDR3 has 16 residues.

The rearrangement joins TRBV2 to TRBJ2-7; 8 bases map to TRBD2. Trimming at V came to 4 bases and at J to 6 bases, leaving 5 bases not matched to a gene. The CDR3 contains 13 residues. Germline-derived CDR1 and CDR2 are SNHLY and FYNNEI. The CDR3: CASSVGTRREQYF. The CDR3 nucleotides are TGTGCCAGCAGTGTTGGGACTAGACGCGAGCAGTACTTC. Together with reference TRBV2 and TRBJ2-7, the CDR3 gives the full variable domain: EPEVTQTPSHQVTQMGQEVILRCVPISNHLYFYWYRQILGQKVEFLVSFYNNEISEKSEIFDDQFSVERPDGSNFTLKIRSTKLEDSAMYFCASSVGTRREQYFGPGTRLTVT.